The clone carrying this T cell receptor (beta chain) has just a few counts. Its cognate antigen is unknown. Indicated treatment: oral pan-JAK inhibitor, 5-10 mg twice daily. This specimen comes from a study of CD8+ T cells in alopecia areata. At the level of the study: At a dose of 5 to 10 mg twice daily, oral tofacitinib was given to treated patients.

General observations from the study: For lesional scalp, especially alopecia totalis/universalis, clonality was higher than in normal scalp. Scalp sequencing also captures normal skin's resident alphabeta T cells.

The CDR3 runs 13 residues. Germline V CDR1 and CDR2: SEHNR, FQNEAQ (reference sequence). V was cut by 7 bases and J by 5 bases, with 15 bases left in between. The authors extracted RNA and reverse transcribed it into cDNA as the sequencing template. Some clones are missing from TCRdb's copy, which holds only in-frame ones; the method was immunoSEQ multiplex PCR. The sample holds about 76,000 clones, 66% seen once. V usage is TRBV7-9 and J usage is TRBJ2-7; TRBD1 or TRBD2 may be the D gene (6 bases each). The clonotype originates from a human donor with alopecia areata. The sample here was CD8+ T cells sorted from blood, taken at week 24, from a patient treated with tofacitinib. CDR3 residues: CASTGAQTDEQYF. Written as DNA, the CDR3 is TGTGCCAGCACGGGGGCTCAAACGGACGAGCAGTACTTC.